This TCR beta chain stems from a study of T cell responses to AZD1222 COVID-19 vaccine. Study-level points and caveats: The sample set comprised mostly white British donors with more females, and clonal diversity was possibly underestimated.

V dropped 6 bases and J dropped 1; count of bases not matched to a gene: 1. There are 15 residues in the CDR3. Germline loops: CDR1 ENHRY, CDR2 SYGVKD. Only in-frame clones appear in the TCRdb table, and some are missing; sequencing was by immunoSEQ multiplex PCR. The sample lists 150,000 to 180,000 clones; less than 90% were seen once. Points on this clone: Its antigen is not identified.

The chain is built from TRBV10-3 and TRBJ2-5; 14 positions agree with TRBD2. The TCR comes from an adult in good health. The specimen comprised peripheral blood, sampled on day 0 of AZD1222 vaccination. CDR3 bases: TGTGCCATCAGGACTAGCGGGGGGGCCCAAGAGACCCAGTACTTC. Its protein product is CAIRTSGGAQETQYF.